This T cell receptor (beta chain) comes out of a study of blood T cell repertoires in COVID-19. Here immunoSEQ multiplex PCR was the method, and the copy in TCRdb shows in-frame clones only, minus some. The sample lists 200,000 to 250,000 clones, 80% to 90% occurring once. Trimming at V came to 3 bases and at J to 2 bases, leaving 2 bases not matched to a gene. Looked up from germline, CDR1 is SGHTA and CDR2 is FQGNSA. The CDR3 contains 14 residues. The receptor's source is a man aged 55-75 years who had recovered from COVID-19. The specimen was peripheral blood. J is TRBJ2-3 and V is TRBV7-2; TRBD2 aligns across 7 bases. The CDR3 is CASSFSGPTDTQYF. The CDR3 nucleotides are TGTGCCAGCAGCTTTAGCGGGCCCACAGATACGCAGTATTTT.